What follows are 2 T cell receptor beta chains derived from one specimen sequenced in a study of CD8 T cells in Susac syndrome. With random hexamers, reverse transcription was performed on roughly 0.45 to 1 ug of RNA. TCRdb re-called the immunoSEQ multiplex PCR reads with MiXCR, one entry per CDR3 protein. The data contain approximately 300,000 distinct CDR3 sequences, approximately 89% of them singletons. The sequenced sample was CD8+ T cells from PBMCs. The receptors derive from a human donor with multiple sclerosis.

The chain combines TRBV3-1 with TRBJ2-3; possible D gene TRBD2, 5 bases. The CDR3 is 19 amino acids. Trimming took off 3 bases at V and 0 bases at J, with 22 bases between the two ends. The germline gives CDR1 LGHDT, CDR2 YNNKEL (reference sequence). DNA for the CDR3: TGTGCCAGCAGCCATGTGAGCGGAGACGGGCTTTCTAGCACAGATACGCAGTATTTT. Amino acids: CASSHVSGDGLSSTDTQYF.

The V call is TRBV7-6, the J call TRBJ2-7, with D perhaps matching TRBD2 (5 bases). Trimming stripped 5 bases from V and 6 bases from J, with 14 bases between. The CDR3 has 13 residues. Per the germline V gene, CDR1 is SGHVS and CDR2 is FNYEAQ. CDR3 DNA: TGTGCCAGCAGCCAAGCCCTAGCAGGCGAGCAGTACTTC. Its translation is CASSQALAGEQYF.